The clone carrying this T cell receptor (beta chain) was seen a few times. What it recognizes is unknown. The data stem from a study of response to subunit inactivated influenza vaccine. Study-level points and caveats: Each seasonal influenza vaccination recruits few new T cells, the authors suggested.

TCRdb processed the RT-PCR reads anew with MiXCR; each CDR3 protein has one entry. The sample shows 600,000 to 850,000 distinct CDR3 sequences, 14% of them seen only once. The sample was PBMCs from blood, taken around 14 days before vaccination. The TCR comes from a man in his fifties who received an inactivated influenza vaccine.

As DNA, the CDR3 is TGTGCCAGCAGTTTAGGGCGCGGGACCTACACAGATACGCAGTATTTT. This sequence encodes CASSLGRGTYTDTQYF. The chain uses TRBV28 and TRBJ2-3, with D tentatively TRBD2 (6 bases). The germline gives CDR1 MDHEN, CDR2 SYDVKM. This CDR3 comprises 16 residues. Trimming shortened V by 2 bases and J by 2 bases, and 14 bases separated the two germline ends.